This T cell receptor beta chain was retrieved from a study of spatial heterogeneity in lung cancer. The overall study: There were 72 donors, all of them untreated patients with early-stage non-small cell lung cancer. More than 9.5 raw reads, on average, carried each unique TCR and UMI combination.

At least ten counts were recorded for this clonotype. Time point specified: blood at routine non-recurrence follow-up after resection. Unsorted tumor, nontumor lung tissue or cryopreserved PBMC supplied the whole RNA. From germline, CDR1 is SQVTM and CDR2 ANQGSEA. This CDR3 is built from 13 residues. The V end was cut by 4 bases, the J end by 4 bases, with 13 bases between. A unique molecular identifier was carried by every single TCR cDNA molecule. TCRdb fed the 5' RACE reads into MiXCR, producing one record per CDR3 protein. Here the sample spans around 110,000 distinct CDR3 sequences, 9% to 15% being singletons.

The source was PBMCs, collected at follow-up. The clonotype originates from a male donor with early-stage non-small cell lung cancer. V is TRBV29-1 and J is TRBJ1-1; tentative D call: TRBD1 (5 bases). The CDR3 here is CSVGPSGFTEAFF. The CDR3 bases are TGCAGCGTTGGGCCCTCAGGGTTCACTGAAGCTTTCTTT.